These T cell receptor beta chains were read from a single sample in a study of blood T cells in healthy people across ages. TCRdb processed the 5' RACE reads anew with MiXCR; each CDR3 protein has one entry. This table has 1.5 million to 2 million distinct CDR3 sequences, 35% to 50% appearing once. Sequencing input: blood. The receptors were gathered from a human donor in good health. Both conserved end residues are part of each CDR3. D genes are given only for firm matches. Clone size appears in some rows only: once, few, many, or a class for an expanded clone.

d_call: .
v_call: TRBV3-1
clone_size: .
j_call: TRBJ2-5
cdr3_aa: CASSQNAHAETQYF
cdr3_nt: TGTGCCAGCAGCCAAAATGCCCACGCGGAGACCCAGTACTTC

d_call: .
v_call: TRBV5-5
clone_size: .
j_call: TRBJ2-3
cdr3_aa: CASSMESSTDTQYF
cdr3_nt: TGTGCCAGCAGCATGGAATCTAGCACAGATACGCAGTATTTT

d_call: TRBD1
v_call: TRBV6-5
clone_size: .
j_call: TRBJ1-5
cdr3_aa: CASRAGTGLNQPQHF
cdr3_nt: TGTGCCAGCAGGGCCGGGACAGGTCTGAATCAGCCCCAGCATTTT

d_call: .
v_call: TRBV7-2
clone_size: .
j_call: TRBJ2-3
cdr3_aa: CASRGAADTQYF
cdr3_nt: TGTGCCAGCAGGGGGGCCGCAGATACGCAGTATTTT

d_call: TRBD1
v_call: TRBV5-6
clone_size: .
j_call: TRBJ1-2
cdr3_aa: CARSPGQGASDYGYTF
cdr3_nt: TGTGCCCGCAGCCCGGGACAGGGGGCTAGTGACTATGGCTACACCTTC

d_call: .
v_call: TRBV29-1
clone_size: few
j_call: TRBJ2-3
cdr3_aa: CSVDGPGGTDTQYF
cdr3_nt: TGCAGCGTTGACGGGCCAGGGGGCACAGATACGCAGTATTTT

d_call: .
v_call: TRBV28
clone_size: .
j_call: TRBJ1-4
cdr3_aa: CASTLMEGHEKLFF
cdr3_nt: TGTGCCAGCACCCTGATGGAGGGGCATGAAAAACTGTTTTTT

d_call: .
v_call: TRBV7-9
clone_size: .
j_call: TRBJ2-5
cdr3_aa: CASSWPGRAIETQYF
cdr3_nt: TGTGCCAGCAGTTGGCCGGGACGAGCGATAGAGACCCAGTACTTC

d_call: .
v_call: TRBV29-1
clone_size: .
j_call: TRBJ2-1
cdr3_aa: CSVEQGRSYNEQFF
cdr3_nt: TGCAGCGTTGAACAAGGCCGATCCTACAATGAGCAGTTCTTC

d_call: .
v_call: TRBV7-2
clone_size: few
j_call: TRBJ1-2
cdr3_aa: CASSLDPGSGYGYTF
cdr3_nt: TGTGCCAGCAGCTTAGATCCAGGATCGGGCTATGGCTACACCTTC

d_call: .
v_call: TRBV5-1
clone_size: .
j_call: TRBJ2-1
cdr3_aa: CASEDVFGEQFF
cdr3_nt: TGCGCCAGCGAAGACGTCTTCGGGGAGCAGTTCTTC

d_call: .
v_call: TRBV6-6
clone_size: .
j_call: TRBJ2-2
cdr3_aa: CASSYPLGVNTGELFF
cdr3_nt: TGTGCCAGCAGTTACCCGCTGGGGGTAAACACCGGGGAGCTGTTTTTT

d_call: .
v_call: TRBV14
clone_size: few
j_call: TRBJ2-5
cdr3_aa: CASSQLRWQETQYF
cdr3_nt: TGTGCCAGCAGCCAATTGCGGTGGCAAGAGACCCAGTACTTC

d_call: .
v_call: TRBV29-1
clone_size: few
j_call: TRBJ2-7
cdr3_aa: CGAGEAYEQYF
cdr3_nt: TGCGGGGCAGGGGAGGCCTACGAGCAGTACTTC

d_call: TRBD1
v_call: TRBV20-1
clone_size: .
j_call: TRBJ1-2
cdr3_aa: CSAWTGTGGFDGYTF
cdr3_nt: TGCAGTGCTTGGACCGGGACAGGGGGCTTTGATGGCTACACCTTC

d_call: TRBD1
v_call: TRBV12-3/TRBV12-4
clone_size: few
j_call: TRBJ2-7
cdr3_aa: CASRRTGGPYEQYF
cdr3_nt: TGTGCCAGCAGAAGGACAGGGGGCCCCTACGAGCAGTACTTC

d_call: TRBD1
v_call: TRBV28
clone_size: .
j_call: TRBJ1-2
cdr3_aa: CASSSGQGTYGYTF
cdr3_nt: TGTGCCAGCAGTTCCGGACAGGGAACCTATGGCTACACCTTC

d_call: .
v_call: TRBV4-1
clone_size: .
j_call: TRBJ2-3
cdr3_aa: CASSQHHVREDSTDTQYF
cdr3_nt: TGCGCCAGCAGCCAACACCACGTACGGGAAGATAGCACAGATACGCAGTATTTT

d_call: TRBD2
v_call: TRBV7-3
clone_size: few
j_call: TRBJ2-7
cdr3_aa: CASSLTGLAATYEQYF
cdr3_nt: TGTGCCAGCAGCTTAACGGGGCTAGCGGCAACCTACGAGCAGTACTTC

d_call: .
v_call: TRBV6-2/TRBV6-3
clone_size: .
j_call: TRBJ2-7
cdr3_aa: CASSYSSFASYEQYF
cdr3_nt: TGTGCCAGCAGTTACTCGAGTTTCGCCTCCTACGAGCAGTACTTC

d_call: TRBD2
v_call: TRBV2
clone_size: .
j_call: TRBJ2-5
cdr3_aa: CASSAPLAGGETQYF
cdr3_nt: TGTGCCAGCAGTGCTCCCCTAGCGGGGGGTGAGACCCAGTACTTC

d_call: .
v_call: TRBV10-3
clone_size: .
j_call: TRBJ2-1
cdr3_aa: CAISESWDSYNEQFF
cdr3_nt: TGTGCCATCAGTGAGTCGTGGGACTCTTACAATGAGCAGTTCTTC

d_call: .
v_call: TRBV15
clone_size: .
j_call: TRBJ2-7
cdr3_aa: CATSRDQFGEQYF
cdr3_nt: TGTGCCACCAGCAGAGATCAGTTTGGCGAGCAGTACTTC

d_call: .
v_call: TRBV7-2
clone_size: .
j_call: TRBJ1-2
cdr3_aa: CASSLVDAGQTNYGYTF
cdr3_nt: TGTGCCAGCAGCTTAGTCGATGCGGGACAAACTAACTATGGCTACACCTTC

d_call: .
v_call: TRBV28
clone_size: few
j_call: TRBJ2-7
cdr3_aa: CASIPIQAAGQTTYEQYF
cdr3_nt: TGTGCCAGTATCCCGATACAGGCTGCGGGGCAAACCACCTACGAGCAGTACTTC

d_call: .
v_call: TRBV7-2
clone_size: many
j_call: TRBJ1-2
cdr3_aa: CASSLDGANYGYTF
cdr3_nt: TGTGCCAGCAGCTTAGACGGAGCTAACTATGGCTACACCTTC

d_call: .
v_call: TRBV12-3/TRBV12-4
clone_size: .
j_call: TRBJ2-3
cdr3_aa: CASSFQGLRADTQYF
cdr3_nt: TGTGCCAGCAGTTTCCAGGGATTAAGAGCAGATACGCAGTATTTT

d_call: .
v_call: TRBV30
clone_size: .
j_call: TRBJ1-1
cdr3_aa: CAWKDSLNTEAFF
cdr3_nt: TGTGCCTGGAAGGACAGCCTTAACACTGAAGCTTTCTTT

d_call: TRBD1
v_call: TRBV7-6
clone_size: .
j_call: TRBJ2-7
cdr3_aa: CASSLAGTGGSEQYF
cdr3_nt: TGTGCCAGCAGCTTAGCCGGGACAGGGGGCTCCGAGCAGTACTTC

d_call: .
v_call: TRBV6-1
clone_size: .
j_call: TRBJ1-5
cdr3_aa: CASTNLGGNQPQHF
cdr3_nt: TGTGCCAGCACTAATTTAGGTGGCAATCAGCCCCAGCATTTT

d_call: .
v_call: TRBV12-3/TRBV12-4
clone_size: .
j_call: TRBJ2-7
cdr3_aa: CASTFDGGAYEQYF
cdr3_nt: TGTGCCAGCACTTTCGACGGCGGGGCCTACGAGCAGTACTTC

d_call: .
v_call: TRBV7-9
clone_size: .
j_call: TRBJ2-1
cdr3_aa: CASSAPLGVGASYNEQFF
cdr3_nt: TGTGCCAGCAGCGCACCCCTCGGGGTGGGGGCGTCCTACAATGAGCAGTTCTTC

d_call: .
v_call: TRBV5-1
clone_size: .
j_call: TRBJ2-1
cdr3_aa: CASSLAQGPHNEQFF
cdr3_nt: TGCGCCAGCAGCTTGGCCCAGGGGCCACACAATGAGCAGTTCTTC

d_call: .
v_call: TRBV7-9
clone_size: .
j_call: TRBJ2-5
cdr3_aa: CASSLSTGSETQYF
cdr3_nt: TGTGCCAGCAGCTTAAGCACAGGTTCGGAGACCCAGTACTTC

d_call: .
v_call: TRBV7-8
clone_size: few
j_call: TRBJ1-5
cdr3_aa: CASSLSERGGQPQHF
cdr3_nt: TGTGCCAGCAGCCTCTCCGAGCGAGGCGGGCAGCCCCAGCATTTT

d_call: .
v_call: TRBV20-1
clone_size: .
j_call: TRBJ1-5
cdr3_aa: CSARLAQSNQPQHF
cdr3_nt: TGCAGTGCCAGGCTTGCACAGTCCAATCAGCCCCAGCATTTT

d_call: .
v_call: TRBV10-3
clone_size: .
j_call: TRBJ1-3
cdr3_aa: CAISLTDAGNTIYF
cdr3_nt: TGTGCCATCAGTCTGACAGACGCTGGAAACACCATATATTTT

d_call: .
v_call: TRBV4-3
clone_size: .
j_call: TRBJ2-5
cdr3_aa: CASSQEGSLETQYF
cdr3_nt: TGCGCCAGCAGCCAAGAAGGCAGTCTAGAGACCCAGTACTTC

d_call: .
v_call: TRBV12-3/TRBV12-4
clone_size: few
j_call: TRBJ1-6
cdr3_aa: CASSSGTNNSPLHF
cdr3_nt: TGTGCCAGCAGTTCCGGGACCAATAATTCACCCCTCCACTTT

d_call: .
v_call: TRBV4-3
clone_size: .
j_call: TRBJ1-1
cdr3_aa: CASSQKPNTEAFF
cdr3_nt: TGCGCCAGCAGCCAAAAACCGAACACTGAAGCTTTCTTT